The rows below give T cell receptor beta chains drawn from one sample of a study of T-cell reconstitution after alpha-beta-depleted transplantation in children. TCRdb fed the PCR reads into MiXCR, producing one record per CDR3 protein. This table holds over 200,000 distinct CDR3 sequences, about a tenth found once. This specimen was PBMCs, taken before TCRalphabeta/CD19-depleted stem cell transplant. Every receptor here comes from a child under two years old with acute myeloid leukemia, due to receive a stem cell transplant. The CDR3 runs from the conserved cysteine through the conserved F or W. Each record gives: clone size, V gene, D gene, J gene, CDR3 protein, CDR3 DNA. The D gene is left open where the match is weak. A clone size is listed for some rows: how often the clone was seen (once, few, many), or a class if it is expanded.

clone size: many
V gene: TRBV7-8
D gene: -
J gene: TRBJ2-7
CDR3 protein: CASSGQTPGSSYEQYF
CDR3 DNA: TGTGCCAGCAGCGGCCAAACCCCTGGTAGCTCCTACGAGCAGTACTTC

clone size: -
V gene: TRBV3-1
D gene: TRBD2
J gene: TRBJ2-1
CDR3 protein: CASSSGTSGTYNEQFF
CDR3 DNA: TGTGCCAGCAGCTCAGGGACTAGCGGCACCTACAATGAGCAGTTCTTC

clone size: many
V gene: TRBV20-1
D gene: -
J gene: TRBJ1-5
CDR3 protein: CSARLDRSNQPQHF
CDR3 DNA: TGCAGTGCTAGACTGGACAGAAGCAATCAGCCCCAGCATTTT

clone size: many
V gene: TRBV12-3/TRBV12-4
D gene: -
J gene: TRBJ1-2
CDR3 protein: CASSPSRRGRYGYTF
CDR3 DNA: TGTGCCAGCAGTCCCTCCCGGCGGGGGAGGTATGGCTACACCTTC

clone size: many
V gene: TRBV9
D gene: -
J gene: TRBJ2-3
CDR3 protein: CASSPQGRRGTDTQYF
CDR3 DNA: TGTGCCAGCAGCCCCCAAGGGCGTCGAGGCACAGATACGCAGTATTTT

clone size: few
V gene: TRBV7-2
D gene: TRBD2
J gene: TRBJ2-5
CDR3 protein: CASSRGGAGRETQYF
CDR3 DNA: TGTGCCAGCAGCCGGGGGGGGGCGGGGCGAGAGACCCAGTACTTC

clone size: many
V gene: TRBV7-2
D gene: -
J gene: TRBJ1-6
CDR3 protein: CASSSYRAIPNNSPLHF
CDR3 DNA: TGTGCCAGCAGCTCGTACAGGGCCATCCCAAATAATTCACCCCTCCACTTT

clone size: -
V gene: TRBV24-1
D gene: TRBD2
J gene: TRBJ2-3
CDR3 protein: CATSDRLAAVTDTQYF
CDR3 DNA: TGTGCCACCAGTGATCGGCTAGCGGCCGTCACAGATACGCAGTATTTT

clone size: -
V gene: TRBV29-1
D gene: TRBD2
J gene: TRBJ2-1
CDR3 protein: CSVEEVSGRFDEQFF
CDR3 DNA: TGCAGCGTTGAAGAGGTTAGCGGGAGGTTTGATGAGCAGTTCTTC

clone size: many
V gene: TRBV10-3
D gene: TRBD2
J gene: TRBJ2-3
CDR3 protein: CAITRRGLAAEGTQYF
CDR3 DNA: TGTGCCATCACCAGACGGGGACTAGCGGCCGAGGGGACGCAGTATTTT

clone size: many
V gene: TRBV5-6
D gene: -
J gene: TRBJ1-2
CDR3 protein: CASSVVRGIYGYTF
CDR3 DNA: TGTGCCAGCAGCGTCGTCCGGGGCATCTATGGCTACACCTTC

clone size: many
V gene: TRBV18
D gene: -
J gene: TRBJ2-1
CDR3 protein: CASSPPGGDNEQFF
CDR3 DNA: TGTGCCAGCTCACCCCCTGGCGGGGACAATGAGCAGTTCTTC

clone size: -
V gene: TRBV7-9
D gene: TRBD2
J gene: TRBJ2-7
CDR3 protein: CASSPTLAGGKQEQYF
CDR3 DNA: TGTGCCAGCAGCCCAACGCTAGCGGGAGGGAAACAAGAGCAGTACTTC

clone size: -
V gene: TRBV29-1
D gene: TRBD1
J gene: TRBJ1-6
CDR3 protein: CSVDSGSGTGRNSPLHF
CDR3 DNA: TGCAGCGTTGATTCTGGATCCGGGACAGGGAGGAATTCACCCCTCCACTTT

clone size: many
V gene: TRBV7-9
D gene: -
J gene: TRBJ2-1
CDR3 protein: CASSLGNDEQFF
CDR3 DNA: TGTGCCAGCAGCTTAGGGAATGATGAGCAGTTCTTC

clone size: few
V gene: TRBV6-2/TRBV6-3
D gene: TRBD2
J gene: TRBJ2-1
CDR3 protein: CATLSGGLYNEQFF
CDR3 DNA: TGTGCCACCCTGAGCGGGGGACTCTACAATGAGCAGTTCTTC

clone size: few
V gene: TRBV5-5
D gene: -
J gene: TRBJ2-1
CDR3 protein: CASSLASLAYNEQFF
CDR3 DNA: TGTGCCAGCAGCTTGGCATCCCTAGCGTACAATGAGCAGTTCTTC

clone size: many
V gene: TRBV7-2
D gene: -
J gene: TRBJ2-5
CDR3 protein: CASSLGLNQETQYF
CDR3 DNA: TGTGCCAGCAGCCTCGGACTAAACCAAGAGACCCAGTACTTC

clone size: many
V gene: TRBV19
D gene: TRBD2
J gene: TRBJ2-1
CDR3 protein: CASGTGTSNYNEQFF
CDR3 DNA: TGTGCCAGTGGGACCGGGACTAGCAACTACAATGAGCAGTTCTTC

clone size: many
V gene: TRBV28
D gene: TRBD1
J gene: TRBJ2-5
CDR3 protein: CASSAHRQGRETQYF
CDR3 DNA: TGTGCCAGCAGCGCCCACCGACAGGGCCGTGAGACCCAGTACTTC

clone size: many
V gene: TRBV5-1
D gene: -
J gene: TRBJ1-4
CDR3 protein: CASSLASERKGGKLFF
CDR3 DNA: TGCGCCAGCAGCTTGGCCTCGGAGAGAAAGGGCGGCAAACTGTTTTTT

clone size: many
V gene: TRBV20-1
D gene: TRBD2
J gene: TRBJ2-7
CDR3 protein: CSARLAGVSYEQYF
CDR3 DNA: TGCAGTGCTAGACTAGCGGGAGTCTCCTACGAGCAGTACTTC

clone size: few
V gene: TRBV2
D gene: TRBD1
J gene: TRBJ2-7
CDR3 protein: CASSRQGSSYEQYF
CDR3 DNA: TGTGCCAGCAGCCGACAGGGGAGCTCCTACGAGCAGTACTTC

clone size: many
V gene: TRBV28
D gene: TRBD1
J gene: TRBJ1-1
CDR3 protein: CASSLLGQGYTEAFF
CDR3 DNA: TGTGCCAGCAGTCTCCTGGGACAGGGATACACTGAAGCTTTCTTT

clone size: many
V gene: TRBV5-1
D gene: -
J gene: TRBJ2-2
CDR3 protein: CASSLQDGGELFF
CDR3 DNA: TGCGCCAGCAGCTTACAGGATGGCGGGGAGCTGTTTTTT

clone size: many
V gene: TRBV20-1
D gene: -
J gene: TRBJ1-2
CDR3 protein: CSARDGQGYGYTF
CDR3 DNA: TGCAGTGCTAGAGATGGGCAGGGGTATGGCTACACCTTC

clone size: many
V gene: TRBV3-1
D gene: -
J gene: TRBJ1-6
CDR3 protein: CASSGGSPLHF
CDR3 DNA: TGTGCCAGCAGTGGAGGCTCACCCCTCCACTTT

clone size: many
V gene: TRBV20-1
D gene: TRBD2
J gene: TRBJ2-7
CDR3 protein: CSGVEGGSEQYF
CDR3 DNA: TGCAGTGGTGTCGAGGGAGGGAGCGAGCAGTACTTC

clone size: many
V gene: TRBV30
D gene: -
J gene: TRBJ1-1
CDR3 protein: CAWSEDTEAFF
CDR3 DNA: TGTGCCTGGAGTGAGGACACTGAAGCTTTCTTT

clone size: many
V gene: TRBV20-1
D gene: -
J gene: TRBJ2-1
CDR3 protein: CSARRGDNEQFF
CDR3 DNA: TGCAGTGCTAGGCGCGGCGACAATGAGCAGTTCTTC

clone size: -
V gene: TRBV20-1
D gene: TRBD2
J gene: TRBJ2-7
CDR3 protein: CSAKRGSSRAYEQYF
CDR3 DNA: TGCAGTGCCAAGCGGGGGTCCTCGAGGGCCTACGAGCAGTACTTC

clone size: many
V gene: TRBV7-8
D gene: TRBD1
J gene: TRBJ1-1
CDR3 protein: CASRTGQGAEAFF
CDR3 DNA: TGTGCCAGCAGAACCGGACAGGGGGCTGAAGCTTTCTTT

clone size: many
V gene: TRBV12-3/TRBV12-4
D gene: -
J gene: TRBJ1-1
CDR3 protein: CASSLVGGSAEAFF
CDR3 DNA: TGTGCCAGCAGTTTAGTGGGGGGGTCGGCTGAAGCTTTCTTT

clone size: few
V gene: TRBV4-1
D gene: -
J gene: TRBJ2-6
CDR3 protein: CASSLGLPGSSGANVLTF
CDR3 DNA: TGTGCCAGCAGCCTTGGGCTCCCTGGGAGCTCTGGGGCCAACGTCCTGACTTTC

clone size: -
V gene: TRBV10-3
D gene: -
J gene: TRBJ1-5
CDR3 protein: CAISDPDKALRAQHF
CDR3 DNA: TGTGCCATCAGTGATCCCGACAAGGCCTTAAGGGCCCAGCATTTT

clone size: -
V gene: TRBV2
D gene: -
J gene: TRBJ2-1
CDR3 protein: CASSVEGTPYNEQFF
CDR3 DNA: TGTGCCAGCAGTGTTGAAGGGACCCCTTACAATGAGCAGTTCTTC